The clone carrying this TCR beta chain has just a few counts. Its antigen remains unknown. The source of the sample is a study of cytomegalovirus exposure and HLA in healthy donors. Overall study results and limits: A missense DCLRE1C variant was associated with V- and J-gene trimming of TCR beta chains in a later analysis, and an independent cohort replicated the association.

The J segment lost 3 bases and the V segment lost 4 bases, leaving 9 bases of the junction unmatched. The CDR3 totals 16 residues. Germline CDR1 SQVTM, CDR2 ANQGSEA. The PCR ran on 60 Vbeta and 13 Jbeta primers. Repertoires were generated with immunoSEQ multiplex PCR, while TCRdb's copy carries only in-frame clones and drops some. Of 150,000 or so clones detected, roughly 79% appear once; the ten largest clones hold just under 6.5%. This TCR was sampled from a man aged 40-50 years in good health and CMV-seropositive. What was sequenced was PBMCs. The V and J genes are TRBV29-1 and TRBJ2-7; 13 bases align to TRBD2. CDR3 nucleotides: TGCAGCGTTGCATCTCCGGGACTAGCGGGGCTCTACGAGCAGTACTTC. Protein sequence: CSVASPGLAGLYEQYF.